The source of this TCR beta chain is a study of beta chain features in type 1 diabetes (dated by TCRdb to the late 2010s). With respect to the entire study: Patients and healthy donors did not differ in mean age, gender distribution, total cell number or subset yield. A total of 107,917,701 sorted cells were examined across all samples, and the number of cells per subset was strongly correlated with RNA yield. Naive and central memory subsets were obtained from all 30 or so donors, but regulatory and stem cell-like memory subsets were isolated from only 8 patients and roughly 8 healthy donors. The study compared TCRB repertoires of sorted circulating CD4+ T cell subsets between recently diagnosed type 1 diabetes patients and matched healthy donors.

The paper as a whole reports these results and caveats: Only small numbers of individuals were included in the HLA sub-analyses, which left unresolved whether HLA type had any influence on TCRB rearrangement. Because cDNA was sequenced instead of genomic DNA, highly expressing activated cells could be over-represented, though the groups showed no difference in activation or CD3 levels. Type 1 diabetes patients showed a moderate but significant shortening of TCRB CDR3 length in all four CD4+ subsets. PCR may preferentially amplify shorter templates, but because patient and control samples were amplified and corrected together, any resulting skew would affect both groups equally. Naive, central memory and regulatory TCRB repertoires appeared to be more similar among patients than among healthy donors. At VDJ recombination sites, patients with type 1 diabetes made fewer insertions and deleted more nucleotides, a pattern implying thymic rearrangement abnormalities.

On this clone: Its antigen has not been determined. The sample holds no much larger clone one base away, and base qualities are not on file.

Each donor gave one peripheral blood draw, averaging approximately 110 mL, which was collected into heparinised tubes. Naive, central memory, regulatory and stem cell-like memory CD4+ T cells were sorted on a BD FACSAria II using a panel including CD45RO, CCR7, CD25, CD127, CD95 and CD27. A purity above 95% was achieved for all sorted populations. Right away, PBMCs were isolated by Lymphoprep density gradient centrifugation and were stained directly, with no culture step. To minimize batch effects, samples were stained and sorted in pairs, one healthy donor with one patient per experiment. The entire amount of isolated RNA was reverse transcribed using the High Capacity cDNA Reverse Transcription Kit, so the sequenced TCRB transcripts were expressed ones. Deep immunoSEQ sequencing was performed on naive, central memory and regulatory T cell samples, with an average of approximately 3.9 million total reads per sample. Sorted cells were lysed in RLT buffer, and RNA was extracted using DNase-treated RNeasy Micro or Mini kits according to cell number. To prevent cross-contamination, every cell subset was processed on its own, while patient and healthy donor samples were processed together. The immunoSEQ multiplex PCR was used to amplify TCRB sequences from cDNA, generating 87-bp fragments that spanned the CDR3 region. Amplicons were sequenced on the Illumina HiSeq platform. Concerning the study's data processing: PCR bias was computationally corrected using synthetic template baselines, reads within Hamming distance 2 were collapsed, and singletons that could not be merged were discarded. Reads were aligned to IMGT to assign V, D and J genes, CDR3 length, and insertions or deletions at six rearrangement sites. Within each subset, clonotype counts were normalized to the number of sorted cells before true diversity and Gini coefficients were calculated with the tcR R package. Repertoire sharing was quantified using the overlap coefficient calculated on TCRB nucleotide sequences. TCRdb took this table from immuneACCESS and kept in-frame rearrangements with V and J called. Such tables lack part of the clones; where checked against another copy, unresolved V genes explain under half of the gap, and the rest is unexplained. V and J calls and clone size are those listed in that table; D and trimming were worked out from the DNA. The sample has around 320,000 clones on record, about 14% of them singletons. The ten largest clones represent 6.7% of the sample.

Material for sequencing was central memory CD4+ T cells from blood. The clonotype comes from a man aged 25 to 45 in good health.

The CDR3 protein: CASSLDTPDTQYF. The sequence in DNA is TGCGCCAGCAGCTTGGATACCCCAGATACGCAGTATTTT. Recombination joined TRBV5-1 with TRBJ2-3, with the D gene not clear enough to name. Via the germline V gene, CDR1 is SGHRS and CDR2 YFSETQ. The CDR3, from cysteine to phenylalanine, totals 13 residues. The DNA shown is the 39-base CDR3, in frame from base 1. The V end loses 0 bases and the J end loses 4 bases, and a stretch of 6 bases separates them.